The next 21 T cell receptor beta chains were all read from a single sample in a study of T cell repertoires in cytomegalovirus infection. These receptors lack a known antigen. TCRdb used MiXCR to reprocess the reads, holding one entry per CDR3 protein. The sample consists of 230,000 or so distinct CDR3 sequences, 35% to 45% of them appearing once. Source: CD8+ T cells from cultured PBMCs, taken from culture after CMV antigen stimulation. These receptors all come from a human donor in good health (CMV status not recorded). Some clones in this sample may be carry-over from other donors' samples.

This chain connects TRBV15 to TRBJ1-2, with D perhaps TRBD1 (6 bases). The CDR3 is 15 residues long. Germline-derived CDR1 and CDR2 are LNHNV and YYDKDF (reference sequence). V lost 0 bases and J 8 bases, leaving 16 bases between the germline ends. The DNA of the CDR3 is TGTGCCACCAGCAGAGAACAGGGTCGGGTTGGAGGCTACACCTTC. Translated: CATSREQGRVGGYTF.

The chain employs TRBV6-1 and TRBJ2-1, with 10 bases fitting TRBD2. CDR1 is MNHNS and CDR2 is SASEGT in the germline V gene. V was clipped by 2 bases and J by 4 bases; unmatched bases: 2. This CDR3 contains 15 residues. CDR3 bases: TGTGCCAGCAGTGAACTAGCGGGAGTATACAATGAGCAGTTCTTC. Its translation is CASSELAGVYNEQFF.

This chain joins TRBV10-3 and TRBJ2-7; 11 bases fit TRBD2. CDR3 length: 15 residues. From germline, CDR1 is ENHRY and CDR2 SYGVKD. The J segment lost 2 bases and the V segment lost 6 bases, leaving 6 bases of the junction unmatched. This CDR3 is CAIRATSGKTYEQYF. CDR3 coding DNA: TGTGCCATCAGAGCGACTAGCGGGAAAACCTACGAGCAGTACTTC.

Only a few counts were recorded for this clonotype. This chain links TRBV20-1 with TRBJ2-7; D is perhaps TRBD2 (5 bases). Trimming took 0 bases from V and 3 from J, leaving 15 bases between them. Germline CDR1 reads DFQATT; CDR2 reads SNEGSKA (reference sequence). The CDR3 has 15 residues. CDR3 sequence: CSARDPTAADYEQYF. CDR3 in DNA: TGCAGTGCTAGAGATCCCACAGCGGCCGACTACGAGCAGTACTTC.

Note on this clonotype: A read error may produce the germline difference seen at one junction end. The chain employs TRBV4-1 and TRBJ2-7, with D maybe TRBD2 (5 bases). Germline CDR1 is MGHRA and CDR2 is YSYEKL. This CDR3 spans 15 amino acids. The CDR3 DNA follows: TGCGCCAGCAGCCTCCTCGCAGAGGGCTCCGACGAGCAGTACTTC. Its protein product is CASSLLAEGSDEQYF.

The rearrangement joins TRBV7-9 to TRBJ2-3; the match to TRBD1 covers 9 bases. This CDR3 is 16 amino acids long. J was trimmed by 1 base and V by 4 bases; bases with no gene match: 6. Germline V lookup: CDR1 SEHNR, CDR2 FQNEAQ (reference sequence). The CDR3: CASSSRTGVGTDTQYF. DNA of the CDR3: TGTGCCAGCAGCTCCAGGACAGGGGTGGGCACAGATACGCAGTATTTT.

This clonotype was seen many times. The rearrangement uses TRBV7-8 and TRBJ2-1, with 8 nucleotides matching TRBD2. CDR1 is SGHVS, CDR2 FQNEAQ, per germline. The V segment lost 0 bases and the J segment 3 bases; nucleotides outside the gene matches: 10. The CDR3 sequence is 18 residues long. As DNA, the CDR3 is TGTGCCAGCAGCTTAGCTGAGGTAGTAGCGGGGTACTACAATGAGCAGTTCTTC. Translated, it gives CASSLAEVVAGYYNEQFF.

This clonotype was counted only a few times. The chain employs TRBV15 and TRBJ2-1, with 7 nucleotides matching TRBD1. The CDR3 totals 16 residues. The germline V gene has CDR1 LNHNV and CDR2 YYDKDF (reference sequence). V was pared by 1 base and J by 0 bases, with 3 bases of the junction left unmatched. The CDR3 sequence is CATSRGRGSSYNEQFF. The CDR3 region has the DNA TGTGCCACCAGCAGAGGCAGGGGGAGCTCCTACAATGAGCAGTTCTTC.

The sample holds a few counts of this clonotype. The rearrangement joins TRBV7-8 to TRBJ1-2; TRBD1 might be the D (5 bases). The V gene lost 5 bases and the J gene lost 8 bases, with 12 bases spanning the gap. The CDR3 runs to 12 residues. Germline loops: CDR1 SGHVS, CDR2 FQNEAQ. CDR3 nucleotide sequence: TGTGCCAGCAGCGATGTGACAGACGGCTACACCTTC. It codes for CASSDVTDGYTF.

The chain recombines TRBV5-4 with TRBJ2-7; 13 nucleotides agree with TRBD2. From germline, CDR1 is SGHNT and CDR2 YYREEE (reference sequence). V lost 4 bases to trimming and J lost 8 bases; unmatched junction nucleotides: 3. The CDR3 covers 13 residues. CDR3 coding DNA: TGTGCCAGCAGCGCCGGGACTAGCGGGAAGCAGTACTTC. It translates to CASSAGTSGKQYF.

In its sample, this clonotype was seen a few times. The chain uses TRBV6-6 and TRBJ2-1; D unresolved. CDR1 is MNHNY and CDR2 is SVGAGI in the germline V gene (reference sequence). The V end was cut by 1 base, the J end by 4 bases, with 14 bases between. CDR3 length: 16 residues. The CDR3 DNA reads as TGTGCCAGCAGTTACTATGAGACAATTTCTTACAATGAGCAGTTCTTC. Translation: CASSYYETISYNEQFF.

Notes on this clonotype: One end of the junction does not line up with germline, which may come from a read error. This chain connects TRBV7-2 to TRBJ2-7; D gene uncertain. The CDR3 covers 14 residues. Germline CDR1 reads SGHTA; CDR2 reads FQGNSA. CDR3 residues: CASSLGSHSYVQYF. The CDR3 region has the DNA TGTGCCAGCAGCTTAGGTAGTCATTCCTACGTGCAGTACTTC.

In this sample, this clonotype turned up a few times. J is TRBJ2-7 and V is TRBV7-2; D call uncertain. The germline gives CDR1 SGHTA, CDR2 FQGNSA. Trimming removed 6 bases from V and 2 bases from J, with 5 bases in between. This CDR3 region has 11 residues. The CDR3 coding sequence is TGTGCCAGCAGTGGGGCCTACGAGCAGTACTTC. Translation: CASSGAYEQYF. Looking up the rest from reference TRBV7-2 and TRBJ2-7 gives the full variable domain: GAGVSQSPSNKVTEKGKDVELRCDPISGHTALYWYRQSLGQGLEFLIYFQGNSAPDKSGLPSDRFSAERTGGSVSTLTIQRTQQEDSAVYLCASSGAYEQYFGPGTRLTVT.

The rearrangement links TRBV3-1 to TRBJ2-1; TRBD1 is a possible D gene (5 bases). Germline CDR1 and CDR2: LGHDT and YNNKEL (reference sequence). The CDR3 covers 13 residues. Trimming removed 0 bases from V and 8 bases from J, with 8 bases in between. CDR3 amino acids: CASSQDGRDEQFF. The CDR3 coding sequence is TGTGCCAGCAGCCAAGACGGCAGGGATGAGCAGTTCTTC.

This sequence joins TRBV5-4 and TRBJ2-3; 9 nucleotides agree with TRBD1. Trimming at V came to 0 bases and at J to 3 bases, leaving 8 bases not matched to a gene. CDR1 is SGHNT, CDR2 YYREEE, per germline (reference sequence). This CDR3 comprises 17 residues. The DNA for the CDR3 is TGTGCCAGCAGCTTGGATATCAGGGACAGGGCAACAGATACGCAGTATTTT. Amino acid sequence: CASSLDIRDRATDTQYF.

This clonotype was found many times. This sequence joins TRBV7-8 and TRBJ2-7, with TRBD1 matching over 9 bases. After removal of 1 base from V and 2 bases from J, the junction contained 6 bases not matched to a gene. This CDR3 region has 16 residues. Germline V gene lookup returns CDR1 SGHVS and CDR2 FQNEAQ. CDR3 bases: TGTGCCAGCAGCTTAGGGAGGGACAGGGCTCCCTACGAGCAGTACTTC. Translating gives CASSLGRDRAPYEQYF.

This clonotype was recorded a few times. The J gene is TRBJ2-7, the V gene TRBV29-1, with 12 bases aligning to TRBD1. This CDR3 has 15 residues. V lost 0 bases, J lost 6 bases, and 6 bases stayed unmatched. Germline CDR1 and CDR2: SQVTM and ANQGSEA. The CDR3 here is CSVEDLRDRGPEQYF. CDR3 nucleotide sequence: TGCAGCGTTGAAGATCTACGGGACAGGGGGCCCGAGCAGTACTTC.

This clonotype occurred once. The CDR3 region is CASSPAQVGDTEAFF. The CDR3 region has the DNA TGTGCCAGCAGCCCCGCCCAGGTAGGGGACACTGAAGCTTTCTTT. The chain employs TRBV5-6 and TRBJ1-1; possible D gene TRBD1, 5 bases. The V and J ends lost 4 bases and 3 bases respectively, with 16 bases between them. CDR1 and CDR2 from the germline V gene are SGHDT and YYEEEE. There are 15 residues in the CDR3. Using reference TRBV5-6 and TRBJ1-1 for the parts outside the CDR3, the full variable domain is DAGVTQSPTHLIKTRGQQVTLRCSPKSGHDTVSWYQQALGQGPQFIFQYYEEEERQRGNFPDRFSGHQFPNYSSELNVNALLLGDSALYLCASSPAQVGDTEAFFGQGTRLTVV.

V gene TRBV19 combines with J gene TRBJ2-3, with D unclear. Trimming pared 1 base from V and 5 bases from J, leaving 7 bases between. The germline CDR1 and CDR2 sequences are LNHDA and SQIVND (reference sequence). This CDR3 comprises 13 residues. CDR3 in DNA: TGTGCCAGTAGTATAGGTACCGTAGATACGCAGTATTTT. This sequence encodes CASSIGTVDTQYF.

The DNA for the CDR3 is TGTGCCAGCAGCAGGAGGGGGGGCTTCAACGAGCAGTACTTC. It specifies CASSRRGGFNEQYF. V is TRBV5-6 and J is TRBJ2-7; D is possibly TRBD2 (7 bases). The CDR3 extends over 14 amino acids. Trimming removed 4 bases from V and 5 bases from J, with 16 bases in between. CDR1 is SGHDT and CDR2 is YYEEEE in the germline V gene.

The chain employs TRBV6-2 or TRBV6-3 and TRBJ1-5; D unresolved. The V gene lost 6 bases and the J gene lost 8 bases, with 14 bases spanning the gap. This CDR3 comprises 13 residues. The germline gives CDR1 MNHEY, CDR2 SVGEGT. The CDR3 nucleotides read TGTGCCAGCAGCAGTACAGTGACGGAGCCCCAGCATTTT. Amino acids: CASSSTVTEPQHF.